This is a list of T cell receptor beta chains from one sample in a study of T cells expressing NK-cell markers. One entry per CDR3 protein, without DNA, is what TCRdb gives after re-calling the 5' RACE reads. Its table lists 150,000 to 180,000 distinct CDR3 sequences. Material: blood T cells: a sorted CD56 or NKG2C T cell subset, CD4+ or CD8+ T cells, or bulk PBMC T cells (not recorded which). These receptors all stem from a woman aged 45 to 65 in good health. CDR3s include the opening cysteine and the closing phenylalanine or tryptophan.

V	J	length	CDR3
TRBV29-1	TRBJ2-3	14	CSVAGTPSTDTQYF
TRBV4-1	TRBJ2-3	19	CASREEVAGGSASTDTQYF
TRBV5-1	TRBJ2-4	17	CASSPWEGSGGPNIQYF
TRBV4-1	TRBJ2-1	18	CASTPLGTSGRRYNEQFF
TRBV6-5	TRBJ2-5	15	CASSYAQGSGETQYF
TRBV3-1	TRBJ2-1	14	CASSQDFSYNEQFF
TRBV7-9	TRBJ2-1	14	CASSLGSGSYEQFF
TRBV11-2	TRBJ2-3	12	CASSLEADTQYF
TRBV11-1	TRBJ2-1	15	CASSIPTVGNNEQFF
TRBV11-2	TRBJ1-4	13	CASSLVLNEKLFF
TRBV12-3/TRBV12-4	TRBJ2-3	16	CASSSSRELGKNTQYF
TRBV20-1	TRBJ1-6	14	CSASPDRGDSPLHF
TRBV7-9	TRBJ2-1	14	CASSSSDRDNEQFF
TRBV5-1	TRBJ2-1	18	CASSFVYGTSGRNNEQFF
TRBV7-9	TRBJ2-3	14	CASSFETGTDTQYF
TRBV24-1	TRBJ2-1	13	CATSDLRANEQFF
TRBV14	TRBJ1-5	13	CASSPGAGQPQHF
TRBV7-9	TRBJ2-1	16	CASSFDSGPRYNEQFF
TRBV7-9	TRBJ2-3	15	CASSFRDSVTDTQYF